This T cell receptor (beta chain) was sequenced for a study of vaccination effects on CD4 cells after COVID-19. Study information: Either the BNT162b2 or mRNA-1273 vaccine was given to participants in two doses.

TCRdb keeps only in-frame clones here, not all; method: immunoSEQ multiplex PCR. This repertoire shows tens of thousands of clones, 78% found once; its top ten account for approximately 10%. Sequencing was preceded by expansion of antigen-specific CD4+ T cells with viral peptide pools in the ViraFEST assay. Subsequent to roughly 9 days of culture, CD4+ T cells were isolated. No vaccinee had earlier SARS-CoV-2 infection, and nucleocapsid antibodies were negative. After about 2 million PBMC were placed in each well, they were cultured with approximately 9.4 IU/ml IL-2 and 8 to 10 ug/ml peptides. This clone has just a few counts. Its antigen is undetermined. Study observations and caveats: Late post-vaccination samples showed marked contraction of infection- and vaccine-induced clones.

This TCR was sampled from a human donor who received a COVID-19 vaccine. The sequencing here drew on CD4+ T cells from PBMCs cultured with SARS-CoV-2 spike peptides, taken before COVID-19 vaccination.

CDR3 coding DNA: TGTGCCAGCAGCTTCAACCCAAAACTCCGGACCACCGGGGAGCTGTTTTTT. Translated: CASSFNPKLRTTGELFF. The rearrangement links TRBV7-9 to TRBJ2-2; D gene uncertain. Germline lookup yields CDR1 SEHNR and CDR2 FQNEAQ (reference sequence). The ends were cut back, 3 bases at V and 4 bases at J, with 18 bases in the middle. CDR3 length: 17 amino acids.